This T cell receptor (beta chain) was identified in a study of shared clonotypes between healthy human individuals. Study summary: CD4 naive and memory got three plates each, CD8 naive two, CD8 memory one.

Germline lookup yields CDR1 SGHDT and CDR2 YYEEEE. The CDR3 has 13 residues. V lost 2 bases and J 0 bases, leaving 6 bases between the germline ends. Cells designated naive CD8 were CD45RO-negative and were positively selected for CCR7, with terminally differentiated effector memory CD45RA+ cells excluded. Only in-frame clones appear in the TCRdb table, and some are missing; sequencing was by immunoSEQ multiplex PCR. Among about 2 million clones listed, approximately 95% were seen once. The TCR sequence derives from a man aged 18 to 29 in good health. The sample taken for sequencing was naive CD8+ T cells sorted from blood. The chain links TRBV5-6 to TRBJ2-7; D is undetermined. CDR3 DNA sequence: TGTGCCAGCAGCTTCGACAACTCCTACGAGCAGTACTTC. This translates into CASSFDNSYEQYF.